This T cell receptor (beta chain) was documented in a study of T cell changes during pregnancy in multiple sclerosis. Clones were read by immunoSEQ multiplex PCR, and TCRdb kept only the in-frame ones, dropping some. This sample carries 40,000 to 45,000 clones, around 92% of them seen once, and the ten largest clones take approximately 1.2%. CDR3 length: 15 residues. The trim removed 4 bases at V and 9 bases at J, leaving 14 bases unmatched. Germline assignment: CDR1 MNHEY and CDR2 SVGAGI. This receptor was obtained from a female donor with multiple sclerosis, enrolled in a pregnancy study. The sample comprised peripheral blood. J is TRBJ2-5 and V is TRBV6-5, with TRBD1 matching 7 bases. The DNA for the CDR3 is TGTGCCAGCAGTTCCGGACAGGAGAGCGTAGCTCCCCAGTACTTC. This encodes CASSSGQESVAPQYF.